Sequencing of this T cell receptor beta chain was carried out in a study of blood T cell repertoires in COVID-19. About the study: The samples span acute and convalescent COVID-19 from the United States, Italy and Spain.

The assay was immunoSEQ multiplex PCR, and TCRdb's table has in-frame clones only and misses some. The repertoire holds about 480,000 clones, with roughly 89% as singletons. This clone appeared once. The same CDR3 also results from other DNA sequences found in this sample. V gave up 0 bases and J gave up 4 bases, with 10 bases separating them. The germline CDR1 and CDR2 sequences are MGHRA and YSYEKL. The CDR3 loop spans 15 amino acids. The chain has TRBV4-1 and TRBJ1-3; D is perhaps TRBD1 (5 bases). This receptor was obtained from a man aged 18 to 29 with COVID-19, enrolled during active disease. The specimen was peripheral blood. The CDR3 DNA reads TGCGCCAGCAGCCAAGATCGGGGGTCCGGAAACACCATATATTTT. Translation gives CASSQDRGSGNTIYF.